This T cell receptor (beta chain) derives from a study of blood T cells in healthy people across ages. Across the whole study: Using template switching, researchers captured about one barcoded beta molecule for each two T cells.

At least ten counts were recorded for this clonotype. Sample-barcoded 5' priming and a J-beta primer mix drove a second PCR of roughly 6 to 12 cycles. MiXCR, applied by TCRdb to the 5' RACE reads, yields one record per CDR3 protein. The table includes 800,000 to 950,000 distinct CDR3 sequences, about 27% detected once. The CDR3 spans 18 residues. V was clipped by 3 bases and J by 0 bases; unmatched bases: 6. CDR1 and CDR2 (germline): LGHNA, YNFKEQ. The data also belong to a second study, concerning T cells of mothers and their children. That work states: Reads obtained per mother exceeded 9.5 million TCR beta CDR3 reads, with approximately 3 million obtained per child. Whether related or unrelated, pairs show similar shaping of TCR recombination output by thymic selection. Not a single persistent microchimeric T cell clone was detected.

The clonotype comes from a woman in her thirties or forties in good health. The chain recombines TRBV4-2 with TRBJ2-6; 9 nucleotides align to TRBD2. Sequenced sample: blood. The CDR3 DNA reads as TGTGCCAGCAGCCAGCATAGCGGGGGCGCCTCTGGGGCCAACGTCCTGACTTTC. It yields the protein CASSQHSGGASGANVLTF.